Presented here are 29 T cell receptor beta chains from one specimen sequenced in a study of vaccination and CD4 T cells after COVID-19. Sequence data for DNA of cultured CD4+ T cells were generated by the Oncomine TCR Beta short-read assay. Using its own MiXCR run on the PCR reads, TCRdb lists one record per CDR3 protein. The sample includes 20,000 or so distinct CDR3 sequences, over 45% of them seen just once. Noted treatment: roughly ten-day PBMC culture with coronavirus spike peptide pools or control peptides (ViraFEST assay). The antigens of these receptors remain unknown. What was sequenced was cultured CD4+ T cells from blood. These receptors all stem from a human donor with COVID-19.

The V call is TRBV28, the J call TRBJ1-1; D gene unclear. This CDR3 region has 12 residues. The germline V and J ends were trimmed by 3 bases and 8 bases, with 10 bases remaining between them. Germline V lookup: CDR1 MDHEN, CDR2 SYDVKM. The CDR3 reads CASSFGPKEAFF. The CDR3 coding sequence is TGTGCCAGCAGTTTTGGTCCAAAAGAAGCTTTCTTT.

This clonotype was counted a few times. The gene calls are TRBV15 and TRBJ2-1, with a possible D match to TRBD2 (5 bases). Germline V gene lookup returns CDR1 LNHNV and CDR2 YYDKDF (reference sequence). The ends were cut back, 5 bases at V and 4 bases at J, with 9 bases in the middle. CDR3 length: 13 residues. In nucleotides, the CDR3 is TGTGCCACCAGCCTAGCCGAGTACAATGAGCAGTTCTTC. Its translation is CATSLAEYNEQFF.

The rearrangement links TRBV20-1 to TRBJ1-1; tentative D call: TRBD1 (5 bases). Looked up from germline, CDR1 is DFQATT and CDR2 is SNEGSKA (reference sequence). The ends were cut back, 3 bases at V and 6 bases at J, with 11 bases in the middle. The CDR3 length is 12 residues. CDR3 in amino acids: CSASPRGAEAFF. For the CDR3, the DNA is TGCAGTGCTAGTCCAAGGGGCGCTGAAGCTTTCTTT.

V gene TRBV2 combines with J gene TRBJ1-6; no clear D gene. From germline, CDR1 is SNHLY and CDR2 FYNNEI. CDR3 length equals 15 residues. Trimming took 3 bases from V and 7 from J, leaving 13 bases between them. CDR3 amino acids: CASSETGFLNSPLHF. Here the CDR3 DNA reads TGTGCCAGCAGTGAGACCGGGTTTTTGAATTCACCCCTCCACTTT.

V gene TRBV7-9 combines with J gene TRBJ2-7, with TRBD2 matching over 7 bases. The CDR3 is 14 residues long. V lost 5 bases, J lost 3 bases, and 7 bases stayed unmatched. Germline CDR1 is SEHNR and CDR2 is FQNEAQ (reference sequence). CDR3 amino acids: CASSPRGFGYEQYF. In DNA form, the CDR3 reads TGTGCCAGCAGCCCGCGGGGGTTCGGCTACGAGCAGTACTTC.

The chain is built from TRBV6-1 and TRBJ2-2; D is uncertain. CDR1 MNHNS and CDR2 SASEGT come from the germline V gene. V lost 2 bases to trimming and J lost 4 bases, with 14 bases between them. CDR3 length: 16 residues. As DNA, the CDR3 is TGTGCCAGCAGTGAACTGTCAAGGGTGAGCACCGGGGAGCTGTTTTTT. Protein: CASSELSRVSTGELFF.

This chain joins TRBV27 and TRBJ2-3, with a tentative D call TRBD1 (5 bases). The CDR3 consists of 15 residues. Germline assignment: CDR1 MNHEY and CDR2 SMNVEV (reference sequence). V lost 2 bases to trimming and J lost 0 bases, with 9 bases between them. The CDR3 DNA follows: TGTGCCAGCAGTTTAAGGGGAACTAGCACAGATACGCAGTATTTT. Encoded protein: CASSLRGTSTDTQYF.

The chain has TRBV11-2 and TRBJ2-2; 10 bases match TRBD2. The CDR3 has 16 amino acids. V was clipped by 5 bases and J by 5 bases; unmatched bases: 8. The germline gives CDR1 SGHAT, CDR2 FQNNGV. The CDR3 loop reads CASSRERGGRTGELFF. In DNA, the CDR3 is TGTGCCAGCAGCCGGGAGCGGGGGGGTCGTACCGGGGAGCTGTTTTTT.

This rearrangement joins TRBV12-3 or TRBV12-4 to TRBJ1-6; D is ambiguous. V dropped 6 bases and J dropped 10 bases, with 16 bases sitting between them. The CDR3 is 14 amino acids. CDR3 sequence reads: CASSPTATGSPLHF. For the CDR3, the DNA is TGTGCCAGCAGCCCTACAGCGACTGGCTCACCCCTCCACTTT.

This clonotype was counted only a few times. The chain links TRBV11-3 to TRBJ1-6; D not certain. Trimming removed 5 bases at V and 0 bases at J, with 8 bases between. In germline, CDR1 is SGHNT, CDR2 YENEEA. This CDR3 region has 15 residues. The CDR3 nucleotides read TGTGCCAGCAGCCTGGAAACCTCCTATAATTCACCCCTCCACTTT. Translating it yields CASSLETSYNSPLHF.

V usage is TRBV27 and J usage is TRBJ2-3; D gene uncertain. The V gene's germline CDR1 is MNHEY and CDR2 SMNVEV (reference sequence). Trimming cost V 7 bases and J 0 bases, with 11 bases left between them. The CDR3 runs 14 residues. The CDR3 DNA reads TGTGCCAGCATTCCCCACACGAGCACAGATACGCAGTATTTT. This translates into CASIPHTSTDTQYF.

The chain carries TRBV19 and TRBJ1-5, with D unresolved. The CDR3 sequence is 13 residues long. Looked up from germline, CDR1 is LNHDA and CDR2 is SQIVND (reference sequence). Trimming pared 8 bases from V and 0 bases from J, leaving 8 bases between. CDR3 loop: CASAARSNQPQHF. DNA for the CDR3: TGTGCCAGTGCCGCCCGTAGCAATCAGCCCCAGCATTTT.

The chain has TRBV20-1 and TRBJ1-3; tentative D call: TRBD1 (6 bases). V lost 6 bases and J lost 1, with 13 bases in between. Germline V lookup: CDR1 DFQATT, CDR2 SNEGSKA (reference sequence). The CDR3 spans 14 residues. The CDR3 loop reads CSAPTGQSGNTIYF. CDR3 in DNA: TGCAGTGCCCCGACAGGCCAATCTGGAAACACCATATATTTT.

V is TRBV18 and J is TRBJ1-5; 7 positions agree with TRBD1. J was trimmed by 0 bases and V by 6 bases; bases with no gene match: 5. The CDR3 consists of 15 residues. CDR1 is KGHSH, CDR2 LQKENI, per germline. The CDR3 is CASSPTGNSNQPQHF. For the CDR3, the DNA is TGTGCCAGCTCCCCGACAGGGAATAGCAATCAGCCCCAGCATTTT.

In its sample, this clonotype was seen a few times. This rearrangement joins TRBV6-1 to TRBJ2-7; D might be TRBD1 or TRBD2, each matching 5 bases. This CDR3 is built from 11 residues. The germline gives CDR1 MNHNS, CDR2 SASEGT. V dropped 7 bases and J dropped 5 bases, with 9 bases sitting between them. Here the CDR3 reads CASTGRNEQYF. CDR3 sequence (DNA): TGTGCCAGCACGGGACGGAACGAGCAGTACTTC.

This clonotype has only a few counts. This chain joins TRBV7-6 and TRBJ1-6; no reliable D call. The CDR3 covers 19 residues. In germline, CDR1 is SGHVS, CDR2 FNYEAQ. Deletions cut 2 bases from V and 7 bases from J, with 24 bases between. The CDR3 bases are TGTGCCAGCAGCTTACTCGGCGGCGGAACAAGTACTCCAAATTCACCCCTCCACTTT. It codes for CASSLLGGGTSTPNSPLHF.

The V and J genes are TRBV9 and TRBJ2-1; 11 positions match TRBD2. This CDR3 has 17 residues. Germline values: CDR1 SGDLS, CDR2 YYNGEE. J gave up 9 bases and V 5 bases, and 16 bases lay outside the gene matches. The CDR3 nucleotides are TGTGCCAGCAGTGCCCCGGGACTAGCGGAGACGAAAACTGAGCAGTTCTTC. Its protein is CASSAPGLAETKTEQFF.

This rearrangement joins TRBV12-3 or TRBV12-4 to TRBJ2-5; D might be TRBD2 (5 bases). The CDR3 has 17 residues. V lost 1 base to trimming and J lost 0 bases, with 15 bases between them. Here the CDR3 reads CASSLVLGGSYQETQYF. The CDR3 bases are TGTGCCAGCAGTTTAGTTTTAGGAGGTTCGTACCAAGAGACCCAGTACTTC.

The chain is built from TRBV5-1 and TRBJ2-1; 11 bases are shared with TRBD1. Germline V CDR1 and CDR2: SGHRS, YFSETQ. With 4 bases clipped from V and 6 bases from J, the junction kept 3 bases outside the gene matches. CDR3 length equals 14 residues. The chain's CDR3 is CASSGQGAGNEQFF. For the CDR3, the DNA is TGCGCCAGCAGCGGACAGGGGGCTGGCAATGAGCAGTTCTTC.

This rearrangement joins TRBV25-1 to TRBJ1-2; TRBD1 is a possible D gene (5 bases). The length of the CDR3 is 14 residues. Germline V gives CDR1 MGHDK, CDR2 SYGVNS. Trimming stripped 7 bases from V and 6 bases from J, with 18 bases between. CDR3 sequence reads: CASNLGTGHDGYTF. CDR3 bases: TGTGCCAGCAACCTGGGAACGGGGCATGATGGCTACACCTTC.

The gene calls are TRBV11-2 and TRBJ2-7; 8 bases fit TRBD1. Germline V lookup: CDR1 SGHAT, CDR2 FQNNGV. V shed 6 bases, J shed 6 bases, and the junction held 13 bases outside the gene matches. CDR3 length: 15 residues. CDR3 nucleotides: TGTGCCAGCAGGACACTCAGGGGGCGAGCCATCGAGCAGTACTTC. Amino acids: CASRTLRGRAIEQYF.

The chain employs TRBV20-1 and TRBJ2-7, with a possible D match to TRBD1 (6 bases). This CDR3 region has 13 residues. Germline V gives CDR1 DFQATT, CDR2 SNEGSKA (reference sequence). V dropped 6 bases and J dropped 4 bases, with 16 bases sitting between them. In DNA, the CDR3 is TGCAGTGCAACCGGGACATACCATTACGAGCAGTACTTC. Translated: CSATGTYHYEQYF.

The chain is built from TRBV7-4 and TRBJ2-5; a weak D match, TRBD2 (7 bases). V was trimmed by 2 bases and J by 5 bases, leaving 15 bases between them. CDR1 is SGHVT, CDR2 SQSDAQ, per germline. This CDR3 has 15 residues. The CDR3 loop is CASSLRGGAGETQYF. CDR3 coding DNA: TGTGCCAGCAGCTTAAGGGGGGGGGCCGGGGAGACCCAGTACTTC.

The chain couples TRBV6-1 to TRBJ1-2, with 9 bases matching TRBD1. The ends lost 3 bases at V and 5 bases at J; junction bases unmatched: 10. Per the germline V gene, CDR1 is MNHNS and CDR2 is SASEGT. CDR3 length: 16 residues. Here the CDR3 reads CASSDTGTGSLYGYTF. In DNA, the CDR3 is TGTGCCAGCAGTGATACCGGGACAGGGAGCCTTTATGGCTACACCTTC.

This clonotype was detected a few times. This chain joins TRBV20-1 and TRBJ2-2, with 10 bases aligning to TRBD2. The CDR3 runs to 14 residues. Germline-derived CDR1 and CDR2 are DFQATT and SNEGSKA (reference sequence). J gave up 7 bases and V 6 bases, and 8 bases lay outside the gene matches. Written as DNA, the CDR3 is TGCAGTGCATTTAGCGGGGGGTTCAGCGGGGAGCTGTTTTTT. Its protein is CSAFSGGFSGELFF.

The rearrangement links TRBV10-2 to TRBJ1-2; unclear D gene. Germline V lookup: CDR1 WSHSY, CDR2 SAAADI. The CDR3 is 12 amino acids. Trimming stripped 3 bases from V and 5 bases from J, with 7 bases between. In nucleotides, the CDR3 is TGCGCCAGCAGTGAAGGGCCTTATGGCTACACCTTC. Its protein is CASSEGPYGYTF.

V gene TRBV5-4 combines with J gene TRBJ2-3; weak D call: TRBD2 (5 bases). Per the germline V gene, CDR1 is SGHNT and CDR2 is YYREEE (reference sequence). The CDR3 runs 15 residues. Trimming removed 4 bases at V and 0 bases at J, with 12 bases between. CDR3 DNA sequence: TGTGCCAGCAGCCCAGGACGGGGAAGCACAGATACGCAGTATTTT. As protein: CASSPGRGSTDTQYF.

The CDR3 nucleotides read TGTGCCAGCAGCATCAATGGGGGCTCTGAAGCTTTCTTT. Translation: CASSINGGSEAFF. J is TRBJ1-1 and V is TRBV12-3 or TRBV12-4; D might be TRBD1 (6 bases). With 6 bases removed from V and 6 bases from J, the gap between germline ends came to 14 bases. This CDR3 has 13 amino acids.

V gene TRBV5-4 combines with J gene TRBJ1-1, with D possibly TRBD1 on 5 matching bases. Looked up from germline, CDR1 is SGHNT and CDR2 is YYREEE (reference sequence). V was trimmed by 0 bases and J by 1 base, leaving 13 bases between them. This CDR3 region has 16 residues. The chain's CDR3 is CASSLEAGMRNTEAFF. As DNA, the CDR3 is TGTGCCAGCAGCTTGGAGGCAGGGATGCGGAACACTGAAGCTTTCTTT.